One and the same sample provided the 32 T cell receptor beta chains below, sequenced in a study of blood T cell repertoires in COVID-19. Generated by immunoSEQ multiplex PCR, the TCRdb table keeps only in-frame clones and is missing some. The repertoire holds more than 150,000 clones, with 75% to 90% as singletons. Sequenced input: peripheral blood. Source of these receptors: a woman aged 55-75 years with acute or convalescent COVID-19.

CDR3 DNA sequence: TGTGCCAGCAGGTCCCTCGGCGGAGATACGCAGTATTTT. Protein sequence: CASRSLGGDTQYF. The gene calls are TRBV6-6 and TRBJ2-3; no clear D. V was trimmed by 6 bases and J by 5 bases, leaving 12 bases between them. CDR3 length equals 13 residues. Germline-derived CDR1 and CDR2 are MNHNY and SVGAGI (reference sequence).

The rearrangement uses TRBV28 and TRBJ2-3; D not resolved. The CDR3 is 15 amino acids. Germline V gene sequence: CDR1 MDHEN, CDR2 SYDVKM. V lost 8 bases and J lost 4, with 19 bases in between. The CDR3 DNA is TGTGCCAGCTCTGCCCCAAGCCTCCCCCCAGATACGCAGTATTTT. This encodes CASSAPSLPPDTQYF.

The chain employs TRBV4-1 and TRBJ2-7, with 12 bases lining up with TRBD1. CDR3 size: 15 residues. Germline V gives CDR1 MGHRA, CDR2 YSYEKL. J lost 4 bases, V lost 4 bases, and 5 bases had no gene match. DNA of the CDR3: TGCGCCAGCAGCCCTCAGGGACAGGGGGCTTACGAGCAGTACTTC. Amino acid sequence: CASSPQGQGAYEQYF.

The gene calls are TRBV5-6 and TRBJ1-6; D gene uncertain. This CDR3 has 16 residues. Germline V gene data show CDR1 as SGHDT and CDR2 as YYEEEE. V lost 2 bases to trimming and J lost 2 bases, with 11 bases between them. Here the CDR3 DNA reads TGTGCCAGCAGCTTAGTTCGGGTGGCCTATAATTCACCCCTCCACTTT. Translating it yields CASSLVRVAYNSPLHF.

The chain has TRBV15 and TRBJ2-1; D is undetermined. V shed 0 bases and J shed 4 bases, with 10 bases lying between them. Germline V gene lookup returns CDR1 LNHNV and CDR2 YYDKDF (reference sequence). The CDR3 contains 15 residues. CDR3 in amino acids: CATSRDQTPYNEQFF. The CDR3, as DNA: TGTGCCACCAGCAGAGATCAAACTCCTTACAATGAGCAGTTCTTC.

The rearrangement uses TRBV11-2 and TRBJ1-1; possible D gene TRBD1, 5 bases. The V end lost 2 bases, the J end lost 0 bases, and 19 bases lay between the germline ends. Per germline, CDR1 SGHAT and CDR2 FQNNGV. The CDR3 has 18 amino acids. CDR3 DNA sequence: TGTGCCAGCAGCTTACTGCGGACATTTTCCTCCATGAACACTGAAGCTTTCTTT. It translates to CASSLLRTFSSMNTEAFF.

The CDR3 bases are TGTGCCAGCAGCGGACTAGCGGGGGAGTTCGCCGGGGAGCTGTTTTTT. The encoded protein is CASSGLAGEFAGELFF. The chain couples TRBV9 to TRBJ2-2, with 12 nucleotides matching TRBD2. The CDR3 covers 16 residues. Germline V gene sequence: CDR1 SGDLS, CDR2 YYNGEE. The trim removed 3 bases at V and 6 bases at J, leaving 6 bases unmatched.

The CDR3 loop reads CASRGSGGVRAGYTF. The CDR3 nucleotides read TGTGCCAGCAGAGGTTCCGGGGGAGTCAGGGCTGGCTACACCTTC. The rearrangement links TRBV6-5 to TRBJ1-2; possible D gene TRBD1, 5 bases. The CDR3 has 15 amino acids. Trimming pared 6 bases from V and 7 bases from J, leaving 21 bases between. The germline V gene has CDR1 MNHEY and CDR2 SVGAGI.

This chain connects TRBV20-1 to TRBJ2-5, with unresolved D. Germline CDR1 reads DFQATT; CDR2 reads SNEGSKA (reference sequence). Trimming left V 0 bases short and J 10 bases short, with 9 bases between. The CDR3 covers 11 residues. CDR3 residues: CSARDPPIQYF. CDR3 DNA sequence: TGCAGTGCTAGAGACCCCCCTATCCAGTACTTC.

The V gene is TRBV9, the J gene TRBJ1-6, with D hard to call. Trimming removed 2 bases from V and 5 bases from J, with 14 bases in between. CDR3 size: 16 residues. Germline CDR1 reads SGDLS; CDR2 reads YYNGEE. The CDR3 loop reads CASSVLAGSNNSPLHF. CDR3 sequence (DNA): TGTGCCAGCAGCGTGCTGGCGGGTTCTAATAATTCACCCCTCCACTTT. Complete variable domain (other parts from reference TRBV9 and TRBJ1-6): DSGVTQTPKHLITATGQRVTLRCSPRSGDLSVYWYQQSLDQGLQFLIQYYNGEERAKGNILERFSAQQFPDLHSELNLSSLELGDSALYFCASSVLAGSNNSPLHFGNGTRLTVT.

The gene calls are TRBV6-5 and TRBJ1-2, with 7 bases lining up with TRBD1. V was pared by 5 bases and J by 0 bases, with 6 bases of the junction left unmatched. Germline V gene lookup returns CDR1 MNHEY and CDR2 SVGAGI. The CDR3 is made up of 15 amino acids. CDR3 residues: CASSLDRAPNYGYTF. In DNA form, the CDR3 reads TGTGCCAGCAGTCTTGACAGGGCCCCTAACTATGGCTACACCTTC.

The V and J genes are TRBV27 and TRBJ2-1; the match to TRBD2 covers 10 bases. Germline V gene data show CDR1 as MNHEY and CDR2 as SMNVEV (reference sequence). This CDR3 has 15 residues. After removal of 3 bases from V and 4 bases from J, the junction contained 3 bases not matched to a gene. The CDR3 loop reads CASSFLAGGYNEQFF. The DNA of the CDR3 is TGTGCCAGCAGTTTCTTAGCGGGGGGATACAATGAGCAGTTCTTC.

This sequence joins TRBV27 and TRBJ1-1; 10 nucleotides line up with TRBD1. The CDR3 covers 19 residues. Germline-derived CDR1 and CDR2 are MNHEY and SMNVEV (reference sequence). The J segment lost 1 base and the V segment lost 6 bases, leaving 17 bases of the junction unmatched. This CDR3 reads CASRKRLPGTGAQNTEAFF. The CDR3 DNA follows: TGTGCCAGCAGGAAACGGCTCCCCGGGACAGGGGCGCAGAACACTGAAGCTTTCTTT.

The rearrangement joins TRBV27 to TRBJ1-6; 7 bases line up with TRBD1. J gave up 9 bases and V 5 bases, and 16 bases lay outside the gene matches. Looked up from germline, CDR1 is MNHEY and CDR2 is SMNVEV (reference sequence). The CDR3 has 17 amino acids. CDR3 region: CASSTPGGAGDSSPLHF. In nucleotides, the CDR3 is TGTGCCAGCAGTACACCCGGCGGGGCAGGGGACAGTTCACCCCTCCACTTT.

This clone was recorded only once. In the same sample, other DNA sequences code for this CDR3. The J gene is TRBJ1-3, the V gene TRBV6-5; no clear D. Germline V gene data show CDR1 as MNHEY and CDR2 as SVGAGI. The CDR3 loop spans 15 amino acids. V was cut by 0 bases and J by 4 bases, with 10 bases left in between. CDR3 region: CASSYSLRAGNTIYF. Here the CDR3 DNA reads TGTGCCAGCAGTTACTCGCTACGAGCCGGAAACACCATATATTTT.

V gene TRBV7-9 combines with J gene TRBJ2-2; 8 nucleotides match TRBD1. Unmatched junction bases numbered 21, after V lost 6 bases and J lost 6 bases. Per the germline V gene, CDR1 is SEHNR and CDR2 is FQNEAQ (reference sequence). CDR3 length: 19 residues. CDR3 loop: CASRPLSHAGQEKAGELFF. Written as DNA, the CDR3 is TGTGCCAGCAGACCTCTTTCACATGCGGGACAGGAGAAGGCCGGGGAGCTGTTTTTT.

J is TRBJ2-5 and V is TRBV5-5; 10 bases are shared with TRBD2. V was pared by 1 base and J by 7 bases, with 7 bases of the junction left unmatched. Per the germline V gene, CDR1 is SGHKS and CDR2 is YYEKEE (reference sequence). CDR3 length equals 15 residues. The CDR3 DNA sequence: TGTGCCAGCAGCTTGTTAGCGGGGGGTATGGGGACCCAGTACTTC. It specifies CASSLLAGGMGTQYF.

The V and J genes are TRBV5-1 and TRBJ2-7; D gene ambiguous. Germline CDR1 SGHRS, CDR2 YFSETQ. This CDR3 has 15 amino acids. V gave up 2 bases and J gave up 2 bases, with 14 bases separating them. CDR3 region: CASSFEVSLTYEQYF. The CDR3 DNA sequence: TGCGCCAGCAGCTTCGAGGTTTCTCTAACCTACGAGCAGTACTTC.

The chain recombines TRBV6-5 with TRBJ1-6, with 9 bases identical to TRBD1. V shed 2 bases and J 10 bases; nucleotides not matched to a gene: 9. The V gene's germline CDR1 is MNHEY and CDR2 SVGAGI. The CDR3 is 16 residues long. CDR3 in amino acids: CASSYTGTGLGSPLHF. The CDR3 DNA reads TGTGCCAGCAGTTACACCGGGACAGGGTTAGGCTCACCCCTCCACTTT.

This chain joins TRBV6-5 and TRBJ2-1; 9 nucleotides line up with TRBD1. The V and J ends lost 10 bases and 1 base, in that order; junction bases with no gene match: 8. CDR1 and CDR2 from the germline V gene are MNHEY and SVGAGI. This CDR3 is 15 amino acids long. CDR3 in DNA: TGTGCCACAGAAAGGGACAGGGCGTCCTACAATGAGCAGTTCTTC. Protein product: CATERDRASYNEQFF.

The chain employs TRBV11-3 and TRBJ2-5; D possibly corresponds to TRBD1 (5 bases). Per germline, CDR1 SGHNT and CDR2 YENEEA. The CDR3 extends over 16 amino acids. V shed 1 base and J shed 2 bases, with 14 bases lying between them. The CDR3, as DNA: TGTGCCAGCAGCTTAGGTACAGGAATGCCTCAAGAGACCCAGTACTTC. Translated: CASSLGTGMPQETQYF. Supplemented by reference TRBV11-3 and TRBJ2-5, the full variable domain reads EAGVVQSPRYKIIEKKQPVAFWCNPISGHNTLYWYLQNLGQGPELLIRYENEEAVDDSQLPKDRFSAERLKGVDSTLKIQPAELGDSAVYLCASSLGTGMPQETQYFGPGTRLLVL.

J is TRBJ1-2 and V is TRBV5-4, with 10 bases lining up with TRBD1. J gave up 2 bases and V 6 bases, and 7 bases lay outside the gene matches. Germline-derived CDR1 and CDR2 are SGHNT and YYREEE (reference sequence). The CDR3 is 15 residues long. The CDR3 reads CASIRDRGANYGYTF. The DNA of the CDR3 is TGTGCCAGCATCAGGGACAGGGGCGCAAACTATGGCTACACCTTC.

The chain is built from TRBV3-1 (or the pseudogene TRBV3-2) and TRBJ2-5; TRBD2 matches at 12 bases. Per germline, CDR1 LGHDT and CDR2 YNNKEL (reference sequence). The CDR3 extends over 17 amino acids. Trimming at V came to 4 bases and at J to 4 bases, leaving 10 bases not matched to a gene. The CDR3 loop is CASSPRTSGVRRETQYF. CDR3 coding DNA: TGTGCCAGCAGCCCCCGGACTAGCGGGGTCCGCCGAGAGACCCAGTACTTC.

V usage is TRBV3-1 (or the pseudogene TRBV3-2) and J usage is TRBJ2-5, with TRBD2 matching over 13 bases. Germline-derived CDR1 and CDR2 are LGHDT and YNNKEL (reference sequence). V shed 6 bases, J shed 3 bases, and the junction held 7 bases outside the gene matches. The CDR3 length is 16 residues. This CDR3 is CASRPPTSGGEETQYF. As DNA, the CDR3 is TGTGCCAGCAGACCGCCTACTAGCGGGGGGGAAGAGACCCAGTACTTC.

V is TRBV6-1 and J is TRBJ2-7, with a tentative D call TRBD1 (8 bases). Germline assignment: CDR1 MNHNS and CDR2 SASEGT. CDR3 size: 14 residues. Trimming removed 3 bases at V and 4 bases at J, with 13 bases between. Here the CDR3 DNA reads TGTGCCAGCAGTGACAACAGGGGGGGATACGAGCAGTACTTC. This gives the protein CASSDNRGGYEQYF.

The chain uses TRBV4-1 and TRBJ2-1, with 9 nucleotides matching TRBD1. The CDR3 runs to 14 residues. Germline CDR1 reads MGHRA; CDR2 reads YSYEKL. V lost 2 bases and J lost 8; bases outside the gene matches: 4. CDR3 in DNA: TGCGCCAGCAGCCAAAACACAGGGGGCGATGAGCAGTTCTTC. Translated: CASSQNTGGDEQFF.

The genes are TRBV2 and TRBJ2-1; TRBD2 aligns across 14 bases. The trim removed 3 bases at V and 8 bases at J, leaving 3 bases unmatched. Germline V CDR1 and CDR2: SNHLY, FYNNEI. The CDR3 spans 15 residues. The CDR3 nucleotides read TGTGCCAGCAGTGAGACTAGCGGGGGGGCTTATGAGCAGTTCTTC. Protein: CASSETSGGAYEQFF.

The chain combines TRBV28 with TRBJ1-4, with TRBD1 matching 7 bases. V lost 5 bases to trimming and J lost 10 bases; unmatched junction nucleotides: 10. The CDR3 runs to 14 residues. Germline CDR1 and CDR2: MDHEN and SYDVKM. CDR3 loop: CASSRGQVRGKLFF. In DNA, the CDR3 is TGTGCCAGCAGTCGAGGACAGGTCCGCGGAAAACTGTTTTTT. Variable domain in full (rest from reference TRBV28 and TRBJ1-4): DVKVTQSSRYLVKRTGEKVFLECVQDMDHENMFWYRQDPGLGLRLIYFSYDVKMKEKGDIPEGYSVSREKKERFSLILESASTNQTSMYLCASSRGQVRGKLFFGSGTQLSVL.

The chain uses TRBV19 and TRBJ2-3, with D tentatively TRBD2 (5 bases). Germline assignment: CDR1 LNHDA and CDR2 SQIVND (reference sequence). The CDR3 contains 13 residues. V was cut by 9 bases and J by 6 bases, with 16 bases left in between. DNA of the CDR3: TGTGCCAGCACTCCCCCGGGGTCCGATACGCAGTATTTT. Translating it yields CASTPPGSDTQYF.

V and J are TRBV4-3 and TRBJ1-3, with a tentative D call TRBD1 (5 bases). The CDR3 has 17 residues. Germline CDR1 reads LGHNA; CDR2 reads YSLEER. With 0 bases removed from V and 6 bases from J, the gap between germline ends came to 18 bases. The CDR3 region has the DNA TGCGCCAGCAGCCAAGATGGGGGGTTGGGGGGAGAAAACACCATATATTTT. Protein product: CASSQDGGLGGENTIYF.

The gene calls are TRBV5-8 and TRBJ1-4; 9 bases agree with TRBD1. CDR1 is SGHTS and CDR2 is YDEGEE in the germline V gene. The trim removed 5 bases at V and 0 bases at J, leaving 5 bases unmatched. The CDR3 runs 16 residues. Here the CDR3 reads CASRDRGPSTNEKLFF. CDR3 DNA sequence: TGTGCCAGCAGGGACAGGGGCCCCTCAACTAATGAAAAACTGTTTTTT.

The chain combines TRBV24-1 with TRBJ2-1; a possible D gene is TRBD2 (5 bases). The CDR3 has 14 amino acids. Germline V lookup: CDR1 KGHDR, CDR2 SFDVKD. Trimming cost V 4 bases and J 7 bases, with 13 bases left between them. The CDR3 DNA follows: TGTGCCACCAGTGACTCTCATCGAGGGAATGAGCAGTTCTTC. This sequence encodes CATSDSHRGNEQFF.